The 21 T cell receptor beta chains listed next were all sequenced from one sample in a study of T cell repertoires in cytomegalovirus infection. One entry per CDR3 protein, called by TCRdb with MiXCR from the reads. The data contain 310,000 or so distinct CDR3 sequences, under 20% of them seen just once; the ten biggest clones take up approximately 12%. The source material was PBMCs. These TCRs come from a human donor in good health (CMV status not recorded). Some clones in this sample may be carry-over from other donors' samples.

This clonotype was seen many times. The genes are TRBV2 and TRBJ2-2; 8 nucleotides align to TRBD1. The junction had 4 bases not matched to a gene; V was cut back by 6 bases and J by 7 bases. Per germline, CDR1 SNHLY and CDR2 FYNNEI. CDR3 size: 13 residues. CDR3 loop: CASSRQGSGELFF. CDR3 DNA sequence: TGTGCCAGCAGCCGACAGGGGAGCGGGGAGCTGTTTTTT.

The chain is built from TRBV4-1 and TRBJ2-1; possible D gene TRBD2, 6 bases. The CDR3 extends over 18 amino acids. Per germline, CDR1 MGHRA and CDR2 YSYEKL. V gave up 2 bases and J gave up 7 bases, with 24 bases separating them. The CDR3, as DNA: TGCGCCAGCAGCCAACCTGGGAATAGGCCTGCGGGAACGAATGAGCAGTTCTTC. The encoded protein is CASSQPGNRPAGTNEQFF.

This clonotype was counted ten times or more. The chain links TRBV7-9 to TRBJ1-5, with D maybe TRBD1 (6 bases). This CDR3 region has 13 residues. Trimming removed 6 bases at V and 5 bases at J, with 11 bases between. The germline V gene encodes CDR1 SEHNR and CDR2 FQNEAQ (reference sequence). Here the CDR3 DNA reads TGTGCCAGCAGAAGACAGGCTTATCAGCCCCAGCATTTT. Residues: CASRRQAYQPQHF.

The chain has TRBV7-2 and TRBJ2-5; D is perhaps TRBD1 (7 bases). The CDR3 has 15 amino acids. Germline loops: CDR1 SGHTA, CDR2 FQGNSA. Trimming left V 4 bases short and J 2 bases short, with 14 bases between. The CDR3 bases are TGTGCCAGCAGCTCTTACCAGGGGGGTCAAGAGACCCAGTACTTC. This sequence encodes CASSSYQGGQETQYF.

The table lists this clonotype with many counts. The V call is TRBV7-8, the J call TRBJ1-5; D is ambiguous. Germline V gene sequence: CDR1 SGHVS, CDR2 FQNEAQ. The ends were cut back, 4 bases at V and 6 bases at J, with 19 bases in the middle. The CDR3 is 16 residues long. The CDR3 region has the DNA TGTGCCAGCAGCTCGGACCGGGTTGGGGTGCGTCAGCCCCAGCATTTT. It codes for CASSSDRVGVRQPQHF.

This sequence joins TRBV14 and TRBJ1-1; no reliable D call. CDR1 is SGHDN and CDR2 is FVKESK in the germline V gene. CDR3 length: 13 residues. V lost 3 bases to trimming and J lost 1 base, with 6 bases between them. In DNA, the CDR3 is TGTGCCAGCAGCCATCTTCCGAACACTGAAGCTTTCTTT. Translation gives CASSHLPNTEAFF. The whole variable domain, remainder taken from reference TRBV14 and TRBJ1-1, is EAGVTQFPSHSVIEKGQTVTLRCDPISGHDNLYWYRRVMGKEIKFLLHFVKESKQDESGMPNNRFLAERTGGTYSTLKVQPAELEDSGVYFCASSHLPNTEAFFGQGTRLTVV.

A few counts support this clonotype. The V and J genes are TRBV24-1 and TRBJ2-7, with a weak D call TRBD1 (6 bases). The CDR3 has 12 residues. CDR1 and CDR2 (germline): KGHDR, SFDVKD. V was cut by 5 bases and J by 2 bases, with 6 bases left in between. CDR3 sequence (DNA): TGTGCCACCAGTGGGGACACCTACGAGCAGTACTTC. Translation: CATSGDTYEQYF.

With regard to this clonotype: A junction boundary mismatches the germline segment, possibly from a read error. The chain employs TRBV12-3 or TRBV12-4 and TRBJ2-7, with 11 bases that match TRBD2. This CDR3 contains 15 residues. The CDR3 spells CANSFQTSGEYEQYF. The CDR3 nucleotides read TGTGCCAACAGTTTTCAGACTAGCGGGGAATACGAGCAGTACTTC.

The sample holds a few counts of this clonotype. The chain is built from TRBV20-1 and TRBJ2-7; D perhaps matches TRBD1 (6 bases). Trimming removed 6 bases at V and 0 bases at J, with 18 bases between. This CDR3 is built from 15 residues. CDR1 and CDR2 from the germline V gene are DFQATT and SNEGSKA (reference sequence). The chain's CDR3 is CSAEKTGVPSYEQYF. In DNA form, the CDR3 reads TGCAGTGCCGAAAAGACAGGAGTGCCCTCCTACGAGCAGTACTTC.

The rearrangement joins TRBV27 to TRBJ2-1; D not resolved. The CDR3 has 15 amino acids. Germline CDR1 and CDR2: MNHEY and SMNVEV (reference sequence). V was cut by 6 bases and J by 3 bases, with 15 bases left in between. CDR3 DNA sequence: TGTGCCAGCAGCCAAGGAACACCGATCTACAATGAGCAGTTCTTC. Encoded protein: CASSQGTPIYNEQFF.

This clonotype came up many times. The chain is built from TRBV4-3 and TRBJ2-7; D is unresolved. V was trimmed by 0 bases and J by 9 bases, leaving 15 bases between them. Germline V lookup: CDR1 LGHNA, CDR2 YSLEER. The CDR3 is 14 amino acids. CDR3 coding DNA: TGCGCCAGCAGCCAAGATCTTGGTAGTCGGGCGCAGTACTTC. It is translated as CASSQDLGSRAQYF.

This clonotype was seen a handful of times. CDR3: CAISGLGGRMNTEAFF. The DNA of the CDR3 is TGTGCCATCAGTGGGCTCGGGGGGAGGATGAACACTGAAGCTTTCTTT. The chain has TRBV10-3 and TRBJ1-1; D is possibly TRBD1 (5 bases). V lost 4 bases to trimming and J lost 0 bases, with 15 bases between them. This CDR3 has 16 amino acids. Germline CDR1 and CDR2: ENHRY and SYGVKD.

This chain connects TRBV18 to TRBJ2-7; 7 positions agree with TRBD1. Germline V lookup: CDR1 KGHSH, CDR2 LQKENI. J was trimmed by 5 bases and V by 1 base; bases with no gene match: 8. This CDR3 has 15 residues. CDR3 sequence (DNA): TGTGCCAGCTCACCACGACGACAGGGCGAAAACGAGCAGTACTTC. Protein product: CASSPRRQGENEQYF.

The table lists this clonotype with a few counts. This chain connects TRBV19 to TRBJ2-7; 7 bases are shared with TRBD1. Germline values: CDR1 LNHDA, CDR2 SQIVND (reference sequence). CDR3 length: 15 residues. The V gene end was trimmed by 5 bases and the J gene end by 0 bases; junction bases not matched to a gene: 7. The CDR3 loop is CASSGETGSSYEQYF. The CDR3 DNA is TGTGCCAGTAGTGGGGAGACAGGGAGCTCCTACGAGCAGTACTTC.

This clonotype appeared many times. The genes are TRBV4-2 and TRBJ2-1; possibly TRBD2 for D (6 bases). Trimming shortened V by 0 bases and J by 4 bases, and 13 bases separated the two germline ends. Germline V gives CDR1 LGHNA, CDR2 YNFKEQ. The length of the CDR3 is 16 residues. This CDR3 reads CASSQDLGGSYNEQFF. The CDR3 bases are TGTGCCAGCAGCCAAGATTTGGGGGGATCTTACAATGAGCAGTTCTTC.

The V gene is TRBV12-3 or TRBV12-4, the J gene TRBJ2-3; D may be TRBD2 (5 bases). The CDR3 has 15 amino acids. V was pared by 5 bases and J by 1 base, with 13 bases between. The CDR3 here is CASSRDYARTDTQYF. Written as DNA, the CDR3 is TGTGCCAGCAGTCGTGACTATGCCCGCACAGATACGCAGTATTTT.

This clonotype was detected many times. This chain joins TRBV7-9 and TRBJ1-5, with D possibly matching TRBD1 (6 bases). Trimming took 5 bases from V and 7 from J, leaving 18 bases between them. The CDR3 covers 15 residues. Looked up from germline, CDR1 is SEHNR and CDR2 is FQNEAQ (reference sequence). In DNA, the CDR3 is TGTGCCAGCAGCCCCTCCGGGGGCGGCGTGCAGCCCCAGCATTTT. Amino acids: CASSPSGGGVQPQHF.

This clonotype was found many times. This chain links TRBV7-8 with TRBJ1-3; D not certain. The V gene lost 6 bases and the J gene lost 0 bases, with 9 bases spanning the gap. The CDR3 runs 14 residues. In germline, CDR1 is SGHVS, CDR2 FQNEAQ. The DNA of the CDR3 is TGTGCCAGCAGGTTAAGGAGCTCTGGAAACACCATATATTTT. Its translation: CASRLRSSGNTIYF.

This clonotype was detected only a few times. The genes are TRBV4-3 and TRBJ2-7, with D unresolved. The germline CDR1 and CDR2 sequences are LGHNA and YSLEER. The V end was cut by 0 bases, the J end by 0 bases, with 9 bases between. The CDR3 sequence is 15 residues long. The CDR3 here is CASSQDTSHSYEQYF. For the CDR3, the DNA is TGCGCCAGCAGCCAAGATACGTCTCACTCCTACGAGCAGTACTTC.

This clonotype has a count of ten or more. The CDR3 coding sequence is TGTGCCAGCAGCTTACGGGGGGAGCAGTTCTTC. This gives the protein CASSLRGEQFF. V is TRBV7-2 and J is TRBJ2-1; D perhaps matches TRBD2 (6 bases). Deletions cut 2 bases from V and 10 bases from J, with 6 bases between. The CDR3 is 11 residues long. Germline lookup yields CDR1 SGHTA and CDR2 FQGNSA.

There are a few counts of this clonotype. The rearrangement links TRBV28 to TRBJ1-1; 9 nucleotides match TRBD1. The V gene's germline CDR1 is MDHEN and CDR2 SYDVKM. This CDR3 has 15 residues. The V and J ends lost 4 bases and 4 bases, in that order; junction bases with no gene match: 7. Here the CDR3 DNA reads TGTGCCAGCAGTTCTCGTACAGGGGGCGTCACTGAAGCTTTCTTT. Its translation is CASSSRTGGVTEAFF.